This note documents a single T cell receptor beta chain sequence. The sample is drawn from a study of blood T cell repertoires in COVID-19. The CDR3 is 16 amino acids. J gave up 7 bases and V 4 bases, and 13 bases lay outside the gene matches. Germline CDR1 is SGHNT and CDR2 is YYREEE (reference sequence). Profiling relied on immunoSEQ multiplex PCR, and the TCRdb table lists in-frame clones only, not all of them. The sample consists of about 150,000 clones, approximately 84% of them appearing once. The receptor's source is a human donor in a cohort sampled during active COVID-19. The chain couples TRBV5-4 to TRBJ2-1; TRBD2 agrees at 8 bases. Sequenced sample: peripheral blood. CDR3 in amino acids: CASSPASRTSLNEQFF. As DNA, the CDR3 is TGTGCCAGCAGCCCCGCTTCTCGGACTAGCTTGAATGAGCAGTTCTTC.